These T cell receptor beta chains were read from a single sample in a study of blood T cells in healthy people across ages. TCRdb passed the 5' RACE reads through MiXCR, listing each CDR3 protein once. Here the sample spans some 750,000 distinct CDR3 sequences, 22% being singletons. Sequences were obtained from blood. These TCRs come from a man between 65 and 85 years old in good health. Both conserved end residues are part of each CDR3. The D gene is left open where the match is weak. The size of a clone is reported for some rows only, either as once, few or many, or as a class for expanded clones.

clone_size cdr3_length d_call j_call v_call cdr3_nt cdr3_aa
NA 14 NA TRBJ1-1 TRBV18 TGTGCCAGCTCACTTAACGGGGTTAACACTGAAGCTTTCTTT CASSLNGVNTEAFF
few 15 TRBD2 TRBJ2-3 TRBV19 TGTGCCAGCACAACCGGACTAGCGGGGGGAGATACGCAGTATTTT CASTTGLAGGDTQYF
NA 15 TRBD1 TRBJ2-1 TRBV29-1 TGCAGCGTCGTGGGACAGGGGGGAATATACAATGAGCAGTTCTTC CSVVGQGGIYNEQFF
NA 12 NA TRBJ2-1 TRBV30 TGTGCCTGGAGCGGGCAGAGGGGTCAGCAGTTCTTC CAWSGQRGQQFF
many 15 TRBD1 TRBJ2-3 TRBV10-3 TGTGCCACCAAAGACAGGGGCCCCCTCACAGATACGCAGTATTTT CATKDRGPLTDTQYF
NA 12 NA TRBJ2-5 TRBV2 TGTGCCAGCTGCCGGGGACCAGAGACCCAGTACTTC CASCRGPETQYF
few 12 NA TRBJ2-1 TRBV12-3/TRBV12-4 TGTGCCAGCAGCCGCTTATACAATGAGCAGTTCTTC CASSRLYNEQFF
few 20 TRBD2 TRBJ2-1 TRBV12-3/TRBV12-4 TGTGCCAGCAGTTCGACTCCCGGGACTAGCGGGGCCCGCACCTACAATGAGCAGTTCTTC CASSSTPGTSGARTYNEQFF
many 14 TRBD1 TRBJ1-6 TRBV7-6 TGTGCCAGCAGCCCGGGACAGCTTAATTCACCCCTCCACTTT CASSPGQLNSPLHF
few 17 NA TRBJ2-1 TRBV12-3/TRBV12-4 TGTGCCAGCAGTCTCGGGTTTGTAGGGGGATCCTACAATGAGCAGTTCTTC CASSLGFVGGSYNEQFF
few 16 TRBD1 TRBJ2-3 TRBV18 TGTGCCAGCTCGAAGACAGGGGGTTCAGGTAGAGATACGCAGTATTTT CASSKTGGSGRDTQYF
few 16 NA TRBJ2-3 TRBV6-1 TGTGCCAGCAGTGAATCGCAACCCTCCTCCGAAGATACGCAGTATTTT CASSESQPSSEDTQYF
few 16 TRBD1 TRBJ1-5 TRBV24-1 TGTGCCACCAGTGATCCTAAACAGGGGGCTCGCCAGCCCCAGCATTTT CATSDPKQGARQPQHF
few 14 NA TRBJ2-3 TRBV29-1 TGCAGCGTTGAGGCAGGGGTTTTGACAGATACGCAGTATTTT CSVEAGVLTDTQYF
few 12 NA TRBJ2-3 TRBV7-9 TGTGCCAGCAGCTTAGACGCGAATACGCAGTATTTT CASSLDANTQYF
NA 15 NA TRBJ2-3 TRBV7-2 TGTGCCAGCGTCCCATTCGGGGGAACCACAGATACGCAGTATTTT CASVPFGGTTDTQYF
few 15 TRBD2 TRBJ2-5 TRBV2 TGTGCCAGCAGTGCGACTAGCGGGGGCCAACGGACCCAGTACTTC CASSATSGGQRTQYF
few 15 TRBD1 TRBJ1-4 TRBV25-1 TGTGCCAGCAGTGATGACAGGGGAGGCGGTGAAAAACTGTTTTTT CASSDDRGGGEKLFF